This TCR beta chain derives from a study of blood T cell repertoires in COVID-19. This table comes from immunoSEQ multiplex PCR, and its TCRdb copy is limited to in-frame clones, with some not included. The sample carries some 130,000 clones, roughly 84% recorded once. This receptor was identified in a human donor in a cohort sampled during active COVID-19. The sequenced sample consisted of peripheral blood.

The CDR3 loop is CASSSDRVPQETQYF. DNA for the CDR3: TGCGCCAGCAGCTCTGACAGGGTACCCCAAGAGACCCAGTACTTC. J is TRBJ2-5 and V is TRBV5-1; 7 bases agree with TRBD1. Trimming cost V 3 bases and J 1 base; bases outside gene matches: 6. The CDR3 extends over 15 amino acids. In germline, CDR1 is SGHRS, CDR2 YFSETQ.